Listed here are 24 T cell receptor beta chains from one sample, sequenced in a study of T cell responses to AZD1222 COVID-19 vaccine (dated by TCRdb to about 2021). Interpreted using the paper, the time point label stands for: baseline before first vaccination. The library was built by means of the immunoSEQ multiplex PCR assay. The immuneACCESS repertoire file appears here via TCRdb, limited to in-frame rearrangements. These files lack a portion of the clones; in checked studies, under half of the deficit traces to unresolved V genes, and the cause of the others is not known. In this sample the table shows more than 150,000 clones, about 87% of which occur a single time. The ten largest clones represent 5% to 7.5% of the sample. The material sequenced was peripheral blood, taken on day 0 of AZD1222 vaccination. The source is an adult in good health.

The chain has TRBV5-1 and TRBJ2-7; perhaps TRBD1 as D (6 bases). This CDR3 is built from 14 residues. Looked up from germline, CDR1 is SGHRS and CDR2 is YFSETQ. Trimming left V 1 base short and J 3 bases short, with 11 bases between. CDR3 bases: TGCGCCAGCAGCTTGTCGCCAGGGGACTACGAGCAGTACTTC. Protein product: CASSLSPGDYEQYF.

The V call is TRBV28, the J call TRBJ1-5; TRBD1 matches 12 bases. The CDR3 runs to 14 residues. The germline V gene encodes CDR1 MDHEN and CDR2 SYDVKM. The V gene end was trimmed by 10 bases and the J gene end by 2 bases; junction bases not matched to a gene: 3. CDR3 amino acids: CAIGTGGGNQPQHF. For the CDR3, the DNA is TGTGCCATCGGGACAGGGGGCGGCAATCAGCCCCAGCATTTT.

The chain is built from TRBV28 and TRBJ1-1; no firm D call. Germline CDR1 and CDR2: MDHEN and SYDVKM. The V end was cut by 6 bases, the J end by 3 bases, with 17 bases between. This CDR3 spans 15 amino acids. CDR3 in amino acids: CASSPHTTMYTEAFF. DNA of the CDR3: TGTGCCAGCAGCCCCCACACGACAATGTACACTGAAGCTTTCTTT.

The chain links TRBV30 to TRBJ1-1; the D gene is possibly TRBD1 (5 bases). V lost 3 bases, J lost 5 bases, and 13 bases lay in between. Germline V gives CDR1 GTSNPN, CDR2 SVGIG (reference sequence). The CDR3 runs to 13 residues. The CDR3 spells CAWRPPGRTEAFF. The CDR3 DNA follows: TGTGCCTGGAGGCCCCCAGGGAGGACTGAAGCTTTCTTT.

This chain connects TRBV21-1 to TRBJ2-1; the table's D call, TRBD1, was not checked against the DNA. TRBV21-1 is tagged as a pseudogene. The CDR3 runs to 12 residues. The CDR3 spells CASRFNYNEQFF. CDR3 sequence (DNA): TGTGCCAGCAGGTTCAATTACAATGAGCAGTTCTTC.

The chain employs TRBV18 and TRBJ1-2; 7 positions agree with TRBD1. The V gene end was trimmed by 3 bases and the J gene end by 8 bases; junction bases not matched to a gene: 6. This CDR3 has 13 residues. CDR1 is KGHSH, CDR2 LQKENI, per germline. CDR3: CASSPTGWSGYTF. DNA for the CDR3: TGTGCCAGCTCACCGACAGGGTGGAGCGGCTACACCTTC.

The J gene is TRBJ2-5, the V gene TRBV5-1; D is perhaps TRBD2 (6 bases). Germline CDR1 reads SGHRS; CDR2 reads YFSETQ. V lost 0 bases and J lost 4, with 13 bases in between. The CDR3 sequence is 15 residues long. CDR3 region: CASSLDGGAGETQYF. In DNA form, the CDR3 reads TGCGCCAGCAGCTTGGATGGAGGGGCGGGAGAGACCCAGTACTTC.

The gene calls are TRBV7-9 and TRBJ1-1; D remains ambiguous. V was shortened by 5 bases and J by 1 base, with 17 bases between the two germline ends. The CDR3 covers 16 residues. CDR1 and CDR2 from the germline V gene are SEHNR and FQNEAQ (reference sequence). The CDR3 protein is CASSPRAFGRNTEAFF. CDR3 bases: TGTGCCAGCAGCCCCCGGGCCTTCGGACGGAACACTGAAGCTTTCTTT.

The chain's CDR3 is CASSQVGGGEMETQYF. The CDR3 DNA reads TGCGCCAGCAGCCAGGTAGGCGGCGGGGAGATGGAGACCCAGTACTTC. The chain couples TRBV5-1 to TRBJ2-5, with D possibly TRBD2 on 6 matching bases. CDR3 length equals 16 residues. Trimming stripped 4 bases from V and 5 bases from J, with 21 bases between. Germline assignment: CDR1 SGHRS and CDR2 YFSETQ.

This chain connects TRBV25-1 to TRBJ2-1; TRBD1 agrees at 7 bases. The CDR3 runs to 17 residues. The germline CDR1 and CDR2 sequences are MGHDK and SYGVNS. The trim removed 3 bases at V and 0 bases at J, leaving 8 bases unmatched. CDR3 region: CASSEGDRAGSYNEQFF. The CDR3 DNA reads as TGTGCCAGCAGTGAGGGAGACAGGGCGGGCTCCTACAATGAGCAGTTCTTC.

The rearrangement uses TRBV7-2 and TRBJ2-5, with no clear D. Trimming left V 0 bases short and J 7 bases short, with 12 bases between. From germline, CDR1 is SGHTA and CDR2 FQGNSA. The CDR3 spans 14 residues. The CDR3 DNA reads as TGTGCCAGCAGCTTAGCCTTCGTCTGGGGGACCCAGTACTTC. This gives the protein CASSLAFVWGTQYF.

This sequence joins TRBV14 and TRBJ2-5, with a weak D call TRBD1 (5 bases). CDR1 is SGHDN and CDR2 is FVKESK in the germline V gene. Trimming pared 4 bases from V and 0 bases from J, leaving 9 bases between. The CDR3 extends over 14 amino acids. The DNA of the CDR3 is TGTGCCAGCAGCCCCCGACAGAACCAAGAGACCCAGTACTTC. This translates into CASSPRQNQETQYF.

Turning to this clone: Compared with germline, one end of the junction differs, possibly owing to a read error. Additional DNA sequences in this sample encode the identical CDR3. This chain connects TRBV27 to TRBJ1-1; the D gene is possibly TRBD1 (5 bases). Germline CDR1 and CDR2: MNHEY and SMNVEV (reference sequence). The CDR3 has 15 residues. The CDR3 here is CASSLFGGMGTEAFF. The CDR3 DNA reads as TGTGCTAGCAGTTTATTTGGGGGGATGGGAACTGAAGCTTTCTTT.

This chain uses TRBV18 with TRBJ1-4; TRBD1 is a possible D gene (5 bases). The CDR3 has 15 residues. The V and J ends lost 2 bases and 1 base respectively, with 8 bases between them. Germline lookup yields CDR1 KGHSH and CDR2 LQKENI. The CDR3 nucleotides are TGTGCCAGCTCACCATCTAGGGGAACTAATGAAAAACTGTTTTTT. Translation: CASSPSRGTNEKLFF.

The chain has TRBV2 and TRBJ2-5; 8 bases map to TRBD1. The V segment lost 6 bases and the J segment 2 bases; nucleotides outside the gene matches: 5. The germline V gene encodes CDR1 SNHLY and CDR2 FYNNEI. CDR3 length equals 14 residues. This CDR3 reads CASRTGQGQETQYF. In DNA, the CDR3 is TGTGCCAGCAGGACCGGACAGGGACAAGAGACCCAGTACTTC.

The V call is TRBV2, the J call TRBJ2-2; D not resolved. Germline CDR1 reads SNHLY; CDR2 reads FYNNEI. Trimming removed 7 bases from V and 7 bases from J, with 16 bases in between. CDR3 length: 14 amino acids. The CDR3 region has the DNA TGTGCCAGCAAGGGTCAGGCTTCGGGCGGGGAGCTGTTTTTT. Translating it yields CASKGQASGGELFF.

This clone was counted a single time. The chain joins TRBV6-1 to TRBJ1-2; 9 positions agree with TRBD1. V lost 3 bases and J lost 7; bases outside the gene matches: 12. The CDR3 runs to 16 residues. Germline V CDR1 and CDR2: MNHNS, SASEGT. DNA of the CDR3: TGTGCCAGCAGTGACATGATGGGGACAGGGCCGGCTGGCTACACCTTC. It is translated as CASSDMMGTGPAGYTF.

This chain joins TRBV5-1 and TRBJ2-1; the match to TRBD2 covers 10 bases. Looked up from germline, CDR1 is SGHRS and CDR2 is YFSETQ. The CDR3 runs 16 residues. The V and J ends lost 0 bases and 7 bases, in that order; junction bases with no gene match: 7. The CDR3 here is CASSLEVAGGGNEQFF. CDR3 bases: TGCGCCAGCAGCTTGGAGGTAGCGGGGGGCGGGAATGAGCAGTTCTTC.

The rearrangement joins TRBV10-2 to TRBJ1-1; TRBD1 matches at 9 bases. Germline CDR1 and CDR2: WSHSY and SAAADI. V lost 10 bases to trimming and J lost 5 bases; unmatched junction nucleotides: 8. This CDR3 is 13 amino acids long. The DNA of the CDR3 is TGCGCCATTCGGGACAGGGAGGGGACTGAAGCTTTCTTT. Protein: CAIRDREGTEAFF.

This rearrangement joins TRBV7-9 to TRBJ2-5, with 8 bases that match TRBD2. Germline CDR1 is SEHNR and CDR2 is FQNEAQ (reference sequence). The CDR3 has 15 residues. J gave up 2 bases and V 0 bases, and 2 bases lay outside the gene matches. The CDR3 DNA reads TGTGCCAGCAGCTTAGCGTCTAGCGGGCAAGAGACCCAGTACTTC. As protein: CASSLASSGQETQYF. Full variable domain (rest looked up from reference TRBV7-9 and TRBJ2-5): DTGVSQNPRHKITKRGQNVTFRCDPISEHNRLYWYRQTLGQGPEFLTYFQNEAQLEKSRLLSDRFSAERPKGSFSTLEIQRTEQGDSAMYLCASSLASSGQETQYFGPGTRLLVL.

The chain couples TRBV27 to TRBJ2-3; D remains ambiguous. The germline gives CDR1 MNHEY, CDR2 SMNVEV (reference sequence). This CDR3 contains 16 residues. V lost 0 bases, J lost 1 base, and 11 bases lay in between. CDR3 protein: CASSLSGGFGTDTQYF. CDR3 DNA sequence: TGTGCCAGCAGTTTATCAGGCGGTTTTGGCACAGATACGCAGTATTTT.

This CDR3 reads CASTPGRNYGYTF. Here the CDR3 DNA reads TGTGCCAGCACCCCCGGTAGGAACTATGGCTACACCTTC. The rearrangement links TRBV6-5 to TRBJ1-2; D is uncertain. In germline, CDR1 is MNHEY, CDR2 SVGAGI. Trimming shortened V by 7 bases and J by 2 bases, and 11 bases separated the two germline ends. This CDR3 has 13 amino acids.

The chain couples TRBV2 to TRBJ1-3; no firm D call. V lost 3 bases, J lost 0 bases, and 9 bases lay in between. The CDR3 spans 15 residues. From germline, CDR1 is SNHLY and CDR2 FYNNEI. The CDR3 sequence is CASSDNSNSGNTIYF. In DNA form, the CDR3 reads TGTGCCAGCAGTGATAACAGCAACTCTGGAAACACCATATATTTT.

CDR3 nucleotide sequence: TGTGCCAGCAGAAAACAGGGTGGCGGCTACACCTTC. Translated, it gives CASRKQGGGYTF. The chain links TRBV6-5 to TRBJ1-2; D might be TRBD1 (6 bases). The length of the CDR3 is 12 residues. CDR1 is MNHEY and CDR2 is SVGAGI in the germline V gene. Trimming removed 6 bases from V and 8 bases from J, with 13 bases in between.